This T cell receptor beta chain was documented in a study of T cell clonality in common variable immunodeficiency. There are 12 residues in the CDR3. Germline V gene lookup returns CDR1 LGHNT and CDR2 FRNRAP. Between the trimmed V and J ends, which lost 5 bases and 4 bases, there was a span of 6 bases. Method: immunoSEQ multiplex PCR; TCRdb's copy keeps in-frame clones and lacks some. This repertoire holds tens of thousands of clones, and none appear only once. There are many counts of this clone. The sequence runs out 3 residues before the end of the CDR3; the remainder is reconstructed from the germline J gene.

The V gene is TRBV12-5, the J gene TRBJ1-5, with D hard to call. This TCR was recovered from a person aged 18 to 75 in good health. The sample was peripheral blood mononuclear cells. CDR3 DNA (partial): TGTGCTAGTGGTCCCATTAATCAGCCC. Translation gives CASGPINQP. The full CDR3 protein reads CASGPINQPQHF.